Listed below are T cell receptor beta chains from one sample, sequenced in a study of neurological immune-mediated disorders. TCRdb redid the calling of the 5' RACE reads with MiXCR, one entry per CDR3 protein. The repertoire holds approximately 16,000 distinct CDR3 sequences, with around 9.7% as singletons. Sequencing was carried out using CD8+ T cells from blood. The receptors were sampled from a man aged 45-65 years in good health. Both conserved end residues are part of each CDR3. The order of the fields is D gene, V gene, J gene, clone size, CDR3 protein, CDR3 DNA. D genes are given only for firm matches. Size is stated for part of the rows, as once, few or many counts, or as a class when the clone is expanded.

NA	TRBV20-1	TRBJ1-6	NA	CSARLDSNSPLHF	TGCAGTGCTAGACTGGACAGTAATTCACCCCTCCACTTT
TRBD2	TRBV7-6	TRBJ2-2	many	CASSLVALAGGPGTGELFF	TGTGCCAGCAGCTTAGTAGCACTAGCGGGAGGGCCAGGCACCGGGGAGCTGTTTTTT
TRBD1	TRBV7-6	TRBJ2-2	NA	CASSLRTGATGELFF	TGTGCCAGCAGCTTAAGGACAGGGGCCACCGGGGAGCTGTTTTTT
NA	TRBV20-1	TRBJ1-6	many	CSARDRSDIPSLHF	TGCAGTGCTAGAGATCGTTCGGACATCCCTTCCCTCCACTTT
NA	TRBV15	TRBJ2-5	many	CATREGQETQYF	TGTGCCACCAGAGAGGGGCAAGAGACCCAGTACTTC
TRBD2	TRBV19	TRBJ2-1	many	CASSLLGLAGEQFF	TGTGCCAGTAGTTTACTGGGACTAGCGGGTGAGCAGTTCTTC
TRBD2	TRBV4-3	TRBJ2-7	NA	CASSQDLAGAYEQYF	TGCGCCAGCAGCCAAGATCTGGCGGGGGCCTACGAGCAGTACTTC
TRBD2	TRBV4-1	TRBJ2-5	many	CASSQVGLAGGPETQYF	TGCGCCAGCAGCCAGGTCGGACTAGCGGGAGGGCCCGAGACCCAGTACTTC
NA	TRBV6-5	TRBJ2-3	many	CASSLADTQYF	TGTGCCAGCAGCCTAGCTGATACGCAGTATTTT
NA	TRBV27	TRBJ1-1	many	CASHETGSNTEAFF	TGTGCCAGCCACGAAACAGGGTCGAACACTGAAGCTTTCTTT
NA	TRBV24-1	TRBJ2-7	many	CATSDTYEQYF	TGTGCCACCAGTGATACCTACGAGCAGTACTTC
NA	TRBV6-2/TRBV6-3	TRBJ2-1	many	CASRLTSYNEQFF	TGTGCCAGCAGACTTACTAGCTACAATGAGCAGTTCTTC
TRBD2	TRBV20-1	TRBJ2-7	many	CSARRVARETFYEQYF	TGCAGTGCTAGACGCGTGGCGCGGGAGACCTTTTACGAGCAGTACTTC
TRBD2	TRBV30	TRBJ2-5	many	CAWRASGSFPETQYF	TGTGCCTGGAGGGCAAGCGGGAGCTTTCCGGAGACCCAGTACTTC
NA	TRBV29-1	TRBJ1-1	NA	CSVAANTEAFF	TGCAGCGTTGCCGCGAACACTGAAGCTTTCTTT
NA	TRBV29-1	TRBJ2-7	NA	CSVGRGSYEQYF	TGCAGCGTTGGGAGGGGCTCCTACGAGCAGTACTTC
TRBD2	TRBV29-1	TRBJ2-1	many	CSVTGTSGNNEQFF	TGCAGCGTGACCGGGACTAGCGGGAACAATGAGCAGTTCTTC
NA	TRBV28	TRBJ2-7	many	CASSTWDRGWEQYF	TGTGCCAGCAGTACATGGGACCGTGGGTGGGAGCAGTACTTC
NA	TRBV11-2	TRBJ2-5	many	CASSSPFHLAEDRETQYF	TGTGCCAGCAGCTCCCCCTTCCATCTAGCGGAGGACAGAGAGACCCAGTACTTC
NA	TRBV5-5	TRBJ1-2	many	CASSSLDGVMVYGYTF	TGTGCCAGCAGTTCTTTGGACGGGGTAATGGTCTATGGCTACACCTTC
TRBD2	TRBV20-1	TRBJ2-7	many	CSARLAGDASYEQYF	TGCAGTGCGAGACTAGCGGGAGATGCCTCCTACGAGCAGTACTTC
TRBD1	TRBV5-1	TRBJ1-1	few	CASSFRTGNTEAFF	TGCGCCAGCAGCTTTAGGACAGGGAACACTGAAGCTTTCTTT
TRBD1	TRBV29-1	TRBJ1-2	NA	CSVPRGLGYTF	TGCAGCGTACCCAGGGGGCTCGGCTACACCTTC
NA	TRBV7-9	TRBJ2-5	many	CASTQSGYQETQYF	TGTGCCAGCACCCAATCAGGGTATCAAGAGACCCAGTACTTC
TRBD2	TRBV7-9	TRBJ2-2	many	CASSRRLAGVLTGELFF	TGTGCCAGCAGCCGTCGGTTAGCGGGAGTTCTCACCGGGGAGCTGTTTTTT
NA	TRBV2	TRBJ2-5	NA	CASTDPLLRETQYF	TGTGCCAGCACGGACCCCTTGCTAAGGGAGACCCAGTACTTC
TRBD2	TRBV20-1	TRBJ2-7	many	CSATLAGDTYEQYF	TGCAGTGCTACACTAGCGGGTGACACCTACGAGCAGTACTTC
NA	TRBV20-1	TRBJ1-5	many	CSARAHYSNQPQHF	TGCAGTGCTAGGGCACACTATAGCAATCAGCCCCAGCATTTT
NA	TRBV7-9	TRBJ2-1	few	CASSLNPFSAYNEQFF	TGTGCCAGCAGCTTAAATCCGTTCTCCGCCTACAATGAGCAGTTCTTC
TRBD2	TRBV4-1	TRBJ2-2	few	CASSQWTSGSVGELFF	TGCGCCAGCAGCCAATGGACTAGCGGGAGTGTAGGGGAGCTGTTTTTT
NA	TRBV19	TRBJ1-1	many	CATSLIGNTEAFF	TGTGCCACCTCCCTGATTGGGAACACTGAAGCTTTCTTT
NA	TRBV10-3	TRBJ2-6	NA	CAISAQGPGANVLTF	TGTGCCATCAGCGCACAGGGACCTGGGGCCAACGTCCTGACTTTC